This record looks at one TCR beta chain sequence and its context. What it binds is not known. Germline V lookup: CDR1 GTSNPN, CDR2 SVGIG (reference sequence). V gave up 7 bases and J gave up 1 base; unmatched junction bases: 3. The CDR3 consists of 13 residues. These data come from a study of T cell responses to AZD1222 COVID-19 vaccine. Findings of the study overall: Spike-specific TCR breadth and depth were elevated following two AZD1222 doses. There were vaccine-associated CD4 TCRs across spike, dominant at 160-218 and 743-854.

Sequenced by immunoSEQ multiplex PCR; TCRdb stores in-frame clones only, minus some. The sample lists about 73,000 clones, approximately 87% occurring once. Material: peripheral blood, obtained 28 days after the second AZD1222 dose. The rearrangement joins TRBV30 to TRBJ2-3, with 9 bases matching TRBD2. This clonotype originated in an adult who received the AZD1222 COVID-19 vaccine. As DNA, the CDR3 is TGTGCCTACGTAGCGGGAGGCACAGATACGCAGTATTTT. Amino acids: CAYVAGGTDTQYF.